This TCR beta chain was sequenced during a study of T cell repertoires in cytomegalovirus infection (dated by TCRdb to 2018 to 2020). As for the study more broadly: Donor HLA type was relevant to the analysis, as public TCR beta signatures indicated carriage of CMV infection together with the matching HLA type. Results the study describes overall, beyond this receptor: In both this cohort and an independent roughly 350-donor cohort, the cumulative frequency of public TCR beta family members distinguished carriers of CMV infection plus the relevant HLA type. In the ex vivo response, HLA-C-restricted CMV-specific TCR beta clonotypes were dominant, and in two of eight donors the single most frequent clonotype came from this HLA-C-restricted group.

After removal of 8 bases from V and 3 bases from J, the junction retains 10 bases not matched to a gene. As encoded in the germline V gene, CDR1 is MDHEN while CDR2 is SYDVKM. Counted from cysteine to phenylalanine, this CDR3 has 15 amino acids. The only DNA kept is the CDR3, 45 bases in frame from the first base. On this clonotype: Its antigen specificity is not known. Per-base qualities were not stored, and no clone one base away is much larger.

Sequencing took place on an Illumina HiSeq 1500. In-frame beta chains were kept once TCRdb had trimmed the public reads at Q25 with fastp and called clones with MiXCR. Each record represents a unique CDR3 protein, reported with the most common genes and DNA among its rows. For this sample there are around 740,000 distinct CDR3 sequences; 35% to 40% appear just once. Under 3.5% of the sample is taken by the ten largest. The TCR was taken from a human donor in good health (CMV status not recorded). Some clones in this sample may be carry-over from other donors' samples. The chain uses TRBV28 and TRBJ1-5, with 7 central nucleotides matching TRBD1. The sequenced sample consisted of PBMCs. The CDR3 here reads CASYRATGINQPQHF. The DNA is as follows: TGTGCCAGCTATAGGGCGACAGGGATCAATCAGCCCCAGCATTTT.